This TCR beta chain was captured by sequencing in a study of neurological immune-mediated disorders. TCRdb passed the 5' RACE reads through MiXCR, listing each CDR3 protein once. The sample holds about 74,000 distinct CDR3 sequences, around 5% seen once. This clonotype was detected ten times or more. The germline V gene encodes CDR1 MNHNY and CDR2 SVGAGI (reference sequence). CDR3 length: 17 residues. V dropped 0 bases and J dropped 6; count of bases not matched to a gene: 5. This clonotype was sampled from a man aged 18-30 years with multiple sclerosis. Source material: PBMCs. V usage is TRBV6-6 and J usage is TRBJ2-3, with TRBD2 matching 14 bases. DNA for the CDR3: TGTGCCAGCAGTTACTCGAGGACTAGCGGGGGGCATGATACGCAGTATTTT. Protein: CASSYSRTSGGHDTQYF.